The TCR beta chain described here comes from a study of T cell responses to AZD1222 COVID-19 vaccine. Study-level background: Pooling was applied to second doses at about 4 or about 12 weeks. Study outcomes and limitations: The study found vaccine-associated CD4 TCRs spanning spike, dominant at 160-218 and 743-854. Of spike-specific TCRs, nearly half reportedly target regions left unmutated in variants.

TCRdb's table, derived via immunoSEQ multiplex PCR, lists solely in-frame clones and lacks some. This table holds about 120,000 clones, 80% to 95% found once. This CDR3 has 18 amino acids. Per germline, CDR1 SGHRS and CDR2 YFSETQ. The ends lost 8 bases at V and 0 bases at J; junction bases unmatched: 18. Note on this clone: Its target is unknown.

This sample comprised peripheral blood, obtained on day 0 of AZD1222 vaccination. The TCR sequence derives from an adult in good health. V and J are TRBV5-1 and TRBJ2-3; 7 bases are shared with TRBD2. CDR3 in amino acids: CASYFGTIFSPSTDTQYF. The CDR3 coding sequence is TGCGCCAGTTACTTCGGGACTATCTTTTCCCCCAGCACAGATACGCAGTATTTT.